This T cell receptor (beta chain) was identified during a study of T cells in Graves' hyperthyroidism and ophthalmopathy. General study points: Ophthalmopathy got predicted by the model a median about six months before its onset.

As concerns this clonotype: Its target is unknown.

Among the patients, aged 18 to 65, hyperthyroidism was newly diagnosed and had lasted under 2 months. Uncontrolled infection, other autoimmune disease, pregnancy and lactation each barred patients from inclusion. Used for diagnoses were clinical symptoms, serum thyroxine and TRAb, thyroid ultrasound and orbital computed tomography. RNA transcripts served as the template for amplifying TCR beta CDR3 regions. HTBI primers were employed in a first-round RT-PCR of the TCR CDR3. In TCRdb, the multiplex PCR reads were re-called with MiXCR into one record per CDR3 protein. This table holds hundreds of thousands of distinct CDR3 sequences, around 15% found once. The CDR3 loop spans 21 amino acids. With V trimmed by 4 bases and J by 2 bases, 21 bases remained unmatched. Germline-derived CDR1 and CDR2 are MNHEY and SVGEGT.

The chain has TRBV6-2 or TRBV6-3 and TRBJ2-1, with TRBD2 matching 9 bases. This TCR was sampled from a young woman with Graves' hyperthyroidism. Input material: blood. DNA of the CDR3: TGTGCCAGCAGTTTCCTATTTATTAGCGGGAGAAGAACGAGGGCCTACAATGAGCAGTTCTTC. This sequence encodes CASSFLFISGRRTRAYNEQFF.